A single sample is the source of the 26 T cell receptor beta chains below, sequenced in a study of lymphopenia after photon versus proton radiotherapy. Method: immunoSEQ multiplex PCR; TCRdb's copy keeps in-frame clones and lacks some. The sample includes some 55,000 clones, around 82% of them seen just once. The sample here was peripheral blood, taken from a patient treated with photon-based radiotherapy. The receptor source for this set is a man between 45 and 60 years old with gastric cancer.

The rearrangement links TRBV6-1 to TRBJ2-1; the D gene is possibly TRBD1 (5 bases). CDR3 length: 16 amino acids. Trimming took 1 base from V and 7 from J, leaving 17 bases between them. Germline V lookup: CDR1 MNHNS, CDR2 SASEGT. CDR3 sequence reads: CASSEGRAKGMNEQFF. CDR3 DNA sequence: TGTGCCAGCAGTGAAGGACGGGCTAAGGGGATGAATGAGCAGTTCTTC.

This clone came up once. The rearrangement uses TRBV5-1 and TRBJ1-4, with 10 bases that match TRBD1. With 6 bases clipped from V and 8 bases from J, the junction kept 10 bases outside the gene matches. This CDR3 region has 15 residues. The germline V gene has CDR1 SGHRS and CDR2 YFSETQ. This CDR3 is CASTPGGDRGEKLFF. CDR3 sequence (DNA): TGCGCCAGCACCCCCGGGGGGGACAGGGGCGAAAAACTGTTTTTT.

The chain employs TRBV28 and TRBJ1-1, with D hard to call. CDR3 length: 18 amino acids. Deletions cut 4 bases from V and 0 bases from J, with 21 bases between. From germline, CDR1 is MDHEN and CDR2 SYDVKM. The CDR3 sequence: CASSSLERAGALNTEAFF. The DNA for the CDR3 is TGTGCCAGCAGTTCGCTTGAGAGGGCAGGAGCCTTGAACACTGAAGCTTTCTTT.

V gene TRBV5-4 combines with J gene TRBJ2-2; D ambiguous. The germline CDR1 and CDR2 sequences are SGHNT and YYREEE (reference sequence). The V end was cut by 1 base, the J end by 6 bases, with 10 bases between. This CDR3 has 14 residues. The DNA of the CDR3 is TGTGCCAGCAGCTTGCGGCAATGGGCCGGGGAGCTGTTTTTT. It specifies CASSLRQWAGELFF.

This clone was detected once. The CDR3 bases are TGTGCCAGCAGTTCGAGGGGTGAGACAGATACGCAGTATTTT. It codes for CASSSRGETDTQYF. The chain couples TRBV27 to TRBJ2-3; D possibly matches TRBD1 or TRBD2 (5 bases each). The V end lost 4 bases, the J end lost 3 bases, and 11 bases lay between the germline ends. The CDR3 spans 14 residues. Per the germline V gene, CDR1 is MNHEY and CDR2 is SMNVEV (reference sequence).

The sample holds one count of this clone. This chain uses TRBV28 with TRBJ1-5; 8 nucleotides align to TRBD1. Looked up from germline, CDR1 is MDHEN and CDR2 is SYDVKM. The J segment lost 0 bases and the V segment lost 7 bases, leaving 11 bases of the junction unmatched. The CDR3 runs 17 residues. The CDR3 spells CASTSWDRTSSNQPQHF. CDR3 DNA: TGTGCCAGCACCTCCTGGGACAGGACCTCTAGCAATCAGCCCCAGCATTTT.

V is TRBV5-1 and J is TRBJ2-3, with 8 bases matching TRBD2. V lost 3 bases, J lost 2 bases, and 8 bases stayed unmatched. Germline V CDR1 and CDR2: SGHRS, YFSETQ. CDR3 length: 16 residues. CDR3 sequence (DNA): TGCGCCAGCAGCTCCTTCAGCGGGAGTGTCACAGATACGCAGTATTTT. Its protein is CASSSFSGSVTDTQYF.

The J gene is TRBJ2-3, the V gene TRBV9; D is undetermined. Trimming removed 0 bases from V and 6 bases from J, with 11 bases in between. Germline CDR1 and CDR2: SGDLS and YYNGEE. CDR3 length: 14 residues. The CDR3 DNA follows: TGTGCCAGCAGCGTAGATATCCTACGGGATACGCAGTATTTT. Translated, it gives CASSVDILRDTQYF.

This clone showed up just a few times. The chain recombines TRBV27 with TRBJ1-2; D is unclear. Trimming shortened V by 3 bases and J by 4 bases, and 9 bases separated the two germline ends. Germline-derived CDR1 and CDR2 are MNHEY and SMNVEV (reference sequence). CDR3 length equals 13 residues. Here the CDR3 DNA reads TGTGCCAGCAGTTTTAAAAGGTTCTATGGCTACACCTTC. Its protein product is CASSFKRFYGYTF.

The J gene is TRBJ2-5, the V gene TRBV11-2, with a tentative D call TRBD2 (5 bases). The CDR3 covers 14 residues. V lost 0 bases to trimming and J lost 3 bases, with 8 bases between them. Germline lookup yields CDR1 SGHAT and CDR2 FQNNGV. The CDR3 region has the DNA TGTGCCAGCAGCTTAGATTACGGGAAAGAGACCCAGTACTTC. Protein product: CASSLDYGKETQYF.

V usage is TRBV2 and J usage is TRBJ2-7; either TRBD1 or TRBD2 may supply D (5 bases each). Germline values: CDR1 SNHLY, CDR2 FYNNEI. V lost 7 bases to trimming and J lost 2 bases, with 15 bases between them. The CDR3 length is 14 residues. This CDR3 reads CASTRPRDPYEQYF. The CDR3 DNA reads as TGTGCCAGCACGCGGCCAAGGGACCCCTACGAGCAGTACTTC.

This chain uses TRBV28 with TRBJ1-5, with D perhaps matching TRBD1 (5 bases). The V end lost 2 bases, the J end lost 6 bases, and 11 bases lay between the germline ends. Germline CDR1 and CDR2: MDHEN and SYDVKM. The CDR3 spans 14 residues. CDR3 amino acids: CASSLIGGGQPQHF. The CDR3 DNA reads as TGTGCCAGCAGTTTAATCGGGGGAGGTCAGCCCCAGCATTTT. Supplemented by reference TRBV28 and TRBJ1-5, the full variable domain reads DVKVTQSSRYLVKRTGEKVFLECVQDMDHENMFWYRQDPGLGLRLIYFSYDVKMKEKGDIPEGYSVSREKKERFSLILESASTNQTSMYLCASSLIGGGQPQHFGDGTRLSIL.

This clone was counted at least ten times. The V gene is TRBV4-1, the J gene TRBJ2-2, with 11 bases matching TRBD2. Looked up from germline, CDR1 is MGHRA and CDR2 is YSYEKL. The CDR3 is 18 amino acids. J lost 4 bases, V lost 0 bases, and 7 bases had no gene match. CDR3 DNA sequence: TGCGCCAGCAGCCAAGAGGGGCGGGGGACTAGCGGCACCGGGGAGCTGTTTTTT. Amino acids: CASSQEGRGTSGTGELFF.

This clone has only one observation. The chain uses TRBV19 and TRBJ2-7; 8 bases map to TRBD1. The CDR3 totals 15 residues. The J segment lost 5 bases and the V segment lost 1 base, leaving 7 bases of the junction unmatched. CDR1 and CDR2 from the germline V gene are LNHDA and SQIVND (reference sequence). CDR3: CASSIGTGLKNEQYF. The CDR3 nucleotides are TGTGCCAGTAGTATAGGGACAGGGCTGAAAAACGAGCAGTACTTC.

The chain recombines TRBV11-3 with TRBJ2-1, with 10 bases identical to TRBD1. The CDR3 has 16 residues. V lost 4 bases, J lost 4 bases, and 7 bases stayed unmatched. In germline, CDR1 is SGHNT, CDR2 YENEEA. In nucleotides, the CDR3 is TGTGCCAGCAGCTCCCGGGGGACAGGGGATTACAATGAGCAGTTCTTC. Protein: CASSSRGTGDYNEQFF.

J is TRBJ2-3 and V is TRBV29-1, with D perhaps matching TRBD1 (6 bases). CDR1 is SQVTM and CDR2 is ANQGSEA in the germline V gene. Trimming left V 6 bases short and J 0 bases short, with 13 bases between. CDR3 length: 14 residues. Here the CDR3 reads CSVLRGSSTDTQYF. In DNA form, the CDR3 reads TGCAGCGTGCTCAGGGGATCGAGCACAGATACGCAGTATTTT.

The chain combines TRBV11-1 with TRBJ1-2; no clear D. Germline V gene sequence: CDR1 SGHAT, CDR2 FQDESV (reference sequence). The ends were cut back, 1 base at V and 3 bases at J, with 6 bases in the middle. The CDR3 runs to 13 residues. CDR3 protein: CASSLGTYYGYTF. CDR3 bases: TGTGCCAGCAGCTTAGGGACCTACTATGGCTACACCTTC.

V usage is TRBV6-1 and J usage is TRBJ2-3, with unresolved D. This CDR3 is 14 amino acids long. The germline CDR1 and CDR2 sequences are MNHNS and SASEGT. The V end lost 5 bases, the J end lost 1 base, and 10 bases lay between the germline ends. DNA for the CDR3: TGTGCCAGCAGTACCGACTGGCGCACAGATACGCAGTATTTT. Protein product: CASSTDWRTDTQYF.

The V gene is TRBV5-6, the J gene TRBJ1-1; no clear D. There are 12 residues in the CDR3. V shed 3 bases and J shed 7 bases, with 10 bases lying between them. The germline gives CDR1 SGHDT, CDR2 YYEEEE. The CDR3 DNA is TGTGCCAGCAGCTGGGAAAACCGTGAAGCTTTCTTT. It specifies CASSWENREAFF.

The chain couples TRBV4-1 to TRBJ2-7; 9 nucleotides match TRBD2. Trimming took 3 bases from V and 6 from J; bases not matched to a gene: 9. The V gene's germline CDR1 is MGHRA and CDR2 YSYEKL. The CDR3 has 15 amino acids. This CDR3 reads CASSQGLATLSEQYF. The CDR3 nucleotides read TGCGCCAGCAGCCAGGGACTAGCCACCCTCTCCGAGCAGTACTTC.

This clone has a handful of counts. The V call is TRBV14, the J call TRBJ1-3; tentatively, D is TRBD1 (5 bases). Trimming took off 8 bases at V and 0 bases at J, with 11 bases between the two ends. The germline V gene has CDR1 SGHDN and CDR2 FVKESK. The CDR3 sequence is 14 residues long. The CDR3 DNA reads as TGTGCCAGCGGGGACGAGTTCTCTGGAAACACCATATATTTT. Its protein product is CASGDEFSGNTIYF. Combining the CDR3 with reference TRBV14 and TRBJ1-3 gives the whole variable domain EAGVTQFPSHSVIEKGQTVTLRCDPISGHDNLYWYRRVMGKEIKFLLHFVKESKQDESGMPNNRFLAERTGGTYSTLKVQPAELEDSGVYFCASGDEFSGNTIYFGEGSWLTVV.

The chain has TRBV9 and TRBJ2-6; TRBD1 agrees at 11 bases. This CDR3 has 19 residues. J lost 0 bases, V lost 0 bases, and 5 bases had no gene match. The germline V gene has CDR1 SGDLS and CDR2 YYNGEE. The CDR3: CASSVAGQGVHSGANVLTF. For the CDR3, the DNA is TGTGCCAGCAGCGTAGCGGGACAGGGGGTCCACTCTGGGGCCAACGTCCTGACTTTC.

The CDR3: CASSLVLAGDYEQYF. The CDR3 region has the DNA TGTGCCAGCAGCTTAGTGTTAGCTGGCGACTACGAGCAGTACTTC. This chain joins TRBV7-2 and TRBJ2-7; D remains unclear. Germline CDR1 is SGHTA and CDR2 is FQGNSA. V lost 1 base and J lost 3, with 13 bases in between. The CDR3 runs 15 residues.

The V gene is TRBV30, the J gene TRBJ2-2; maybe TRBD2 (6 bases). Trimming left V 4 bases short and J 5 bases short, with 14 bases between. This CDR3 region has 14 residues. Germline CDR1 is GTSNPN and CDR2 is SVGIG (reference sequence). The CDR3 DNA follows: TGTGCCTGGACTCTTCCGCGGGATACCGGGGAGCTGTTTTTT. Encoded protein: CAWTLPRDTGELFF.

The chain recombines TRBV19 with TRBJ1-2, with D tentatively TRBD1 (5 bases). Trimming removed 3 bases from V and 3 bases from J, with 8 bases in between. Germline V lookup: CDR1 LNHDA, CDR2 SQIVND (reference sequence). CDR3 length: 13 residues. CDR3 in DNA: TGTGCCAGTAGTATGTGGGGGTACTATGGCTACACCTTC. As protein: CASSMWGYYGYTF.

There are a few counts of this clone. This chain links TRBV19 with TRBJ1-4; 7 bases match TRBD1. CDR1 is LNHDA and CDR2 is SQIVND in the germline V gene (reference sequence). The ends lost 3 bases at V and 5 bases at J; junction bases unmatched: 6. The CDR3 runs 15 residues. Here the CDR3 reads CASSIGRDSNEKLFF. The CDR3 DNA is TGTGCCAGTAGTATTGGCCGGGACAGCAATGAAAAACTGTTTTTT.